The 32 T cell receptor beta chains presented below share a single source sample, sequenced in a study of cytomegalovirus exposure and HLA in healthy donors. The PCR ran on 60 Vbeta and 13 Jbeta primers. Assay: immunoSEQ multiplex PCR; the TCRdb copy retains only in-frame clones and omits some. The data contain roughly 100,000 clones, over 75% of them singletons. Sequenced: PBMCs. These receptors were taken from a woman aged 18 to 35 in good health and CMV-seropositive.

In DNA form, the CDR3 reads TGTGCCAGCAGTTTATATCCGGTGGACAATGGGGCAGATACGCAGTATTTT. It encodes CASSLYPVDNGADTQYF. This chain links TRBV28 with TRBJ2-3, with TRBD1 as a possible D gene (5 bases). Germline CDR1 reads MDHEN; CDR2 reads SYDVKM. CDR3 length equals 17 residues. Trimming removed 1 base at V and 4 bases at J, with 18 bases between.

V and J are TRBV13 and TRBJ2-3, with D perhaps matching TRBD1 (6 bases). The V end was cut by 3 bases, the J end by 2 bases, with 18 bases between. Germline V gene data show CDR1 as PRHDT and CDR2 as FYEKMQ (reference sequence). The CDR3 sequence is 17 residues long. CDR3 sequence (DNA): TGTGCCAGCAGCTTCCTAAGACCGGACAGAAACACAGATACGCAGTATTTT. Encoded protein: CASSFLRPDRNTDTQYF. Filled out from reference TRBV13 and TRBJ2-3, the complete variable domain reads AAGVIQSPRHLIKEKRETATLKCYPIPRHDTVYWYQQGPGQDPQFLISFYEKMQSDKGSIPDRFSAQQFSDYHSELNMSSLELGDSALYFCASSFLRPDRNTDTQYFGPGTRLTVL.

The CDR3 here is CASSPSATSGNTIYF. The CDR3 coding sequence is TGTGCCAGCTCACCATCCGCGACATCTGGAAACACCATATATTTT. V usage is TRBV18 and J usage is TRBJ1-3; no reliable D call. CDR1 and CDR2 (germline): KGHSH, LQKENI. The germline V and J ends were trimmed by 2 bases and 1 base, with 9 bases remaining between them. The CDR3 is 15 amino acids.

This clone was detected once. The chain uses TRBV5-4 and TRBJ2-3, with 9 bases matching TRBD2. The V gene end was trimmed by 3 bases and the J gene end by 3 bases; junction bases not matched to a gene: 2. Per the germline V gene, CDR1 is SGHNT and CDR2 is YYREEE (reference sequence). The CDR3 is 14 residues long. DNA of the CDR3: TGTGCCAGCAGCTCGACTAGCGGAACAGATACGCAGTATTTT. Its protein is CASSSTSGTDTQYF. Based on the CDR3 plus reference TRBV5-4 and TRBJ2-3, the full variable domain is ETGVTQSPTHLIKTRGQQVTLRCSSQSGHNTVSWYQQALGQGPQFIFQYYREEENGRGNFPPRFSGLQFPNYSSELNVNALELDDSALYLCASSSTSGTDTQYFGPGTRLTVL.

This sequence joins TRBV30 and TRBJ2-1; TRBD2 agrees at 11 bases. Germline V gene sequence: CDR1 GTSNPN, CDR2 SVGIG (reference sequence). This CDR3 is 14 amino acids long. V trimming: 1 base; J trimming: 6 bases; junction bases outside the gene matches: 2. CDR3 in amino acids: CAWSAGTSGNEQFF. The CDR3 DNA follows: TGTGCCTGGAGTGCAGGGACTAGCGGCAATGAGCAGTTCTTC.

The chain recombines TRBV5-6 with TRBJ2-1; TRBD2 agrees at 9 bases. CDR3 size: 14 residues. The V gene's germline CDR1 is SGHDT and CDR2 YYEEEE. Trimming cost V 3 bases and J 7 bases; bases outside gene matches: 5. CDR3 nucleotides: TGTGCCAGCAGCTCGGGACTAGCTCGGAATGAGCAGTTCTTC. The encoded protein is CASSSGLARNEQFF.

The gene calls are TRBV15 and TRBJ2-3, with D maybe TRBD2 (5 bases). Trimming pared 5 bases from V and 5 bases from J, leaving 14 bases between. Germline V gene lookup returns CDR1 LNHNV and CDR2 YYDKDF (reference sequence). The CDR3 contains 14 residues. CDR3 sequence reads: CATSPDSMEDTQYF. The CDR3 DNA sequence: TGTGCCACCAGCCCGGACTCCATGGAAGATACGCAGTATTTT.

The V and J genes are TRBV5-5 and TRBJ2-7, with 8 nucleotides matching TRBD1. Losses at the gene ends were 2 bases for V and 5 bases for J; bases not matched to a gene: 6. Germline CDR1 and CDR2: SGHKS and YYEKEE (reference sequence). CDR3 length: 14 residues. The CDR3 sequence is CASSLQGVFDEQYF. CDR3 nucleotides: TGTGCCAGCAGCTTACAGGGGGTATTCGACGAGCAGTACTTC. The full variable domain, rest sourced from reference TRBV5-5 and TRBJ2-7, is DAGVTQSPTHLIKTRGQQVTLRCSPISGHKSVSWYQQVLGQGPQFIFQYYEKEERGRGNFPDRFSARQFPNYSSELNVNALLLGDSALYLCASSLQGVFDEQYFGPGTRLTVT.

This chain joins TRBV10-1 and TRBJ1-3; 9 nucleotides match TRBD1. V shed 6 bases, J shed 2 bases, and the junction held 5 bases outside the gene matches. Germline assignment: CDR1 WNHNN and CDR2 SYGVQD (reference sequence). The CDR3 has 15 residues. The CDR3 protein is CASSRTGDAGNTIYF. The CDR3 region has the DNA TGCGCCAGCAGCCGGACAGGGGACGCTGGAAACACCATATATTTT.

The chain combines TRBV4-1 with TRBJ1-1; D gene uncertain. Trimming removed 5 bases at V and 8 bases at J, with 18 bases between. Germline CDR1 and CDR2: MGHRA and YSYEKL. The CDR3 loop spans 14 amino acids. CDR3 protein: CASSSQDGLQEAFF. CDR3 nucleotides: TGCGCCAGCAGCAGTCAAGACGGACTCCAAGAAGCTTTCTTT.

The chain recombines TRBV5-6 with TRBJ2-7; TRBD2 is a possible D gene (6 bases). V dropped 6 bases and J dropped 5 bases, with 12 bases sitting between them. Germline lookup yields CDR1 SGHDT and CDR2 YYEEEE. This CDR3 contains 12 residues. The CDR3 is CASTHSGDEQYF. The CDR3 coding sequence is TGTGCCAGCACCCATTCGGGAGACGAGCAGTACTTC.

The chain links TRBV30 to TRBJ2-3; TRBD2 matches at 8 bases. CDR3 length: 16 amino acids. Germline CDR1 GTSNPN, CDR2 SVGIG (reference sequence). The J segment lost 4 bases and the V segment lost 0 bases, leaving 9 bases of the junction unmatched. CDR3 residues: CAWSVALAVEADTQYF. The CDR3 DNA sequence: TGTGCCTGGAGTGTAGCACTAGCGGTCGAAGCAGATACGCAGTATTTT.

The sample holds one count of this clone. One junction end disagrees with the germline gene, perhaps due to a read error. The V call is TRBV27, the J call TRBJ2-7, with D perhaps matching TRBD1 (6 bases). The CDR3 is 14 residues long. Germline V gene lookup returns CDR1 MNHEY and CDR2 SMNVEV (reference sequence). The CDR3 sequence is CANSTETGSYEQYF. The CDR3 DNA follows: TGTGCCAACAGTACCGAGACAGGCTCCTACGAGCAGTACTTC.

The DNA of the CDR3 is TGTGCCTGGAGTCCAGGAGGTGAGCAGTTCTTC. As protein: CAWSPGGEQFF. The chain couples TRBV30 to TRBJ2-1; D may be TRBD2 (5 bases). The CDR3 sequence is 11 residues long. The germline V gene encodes CDR1 GTSNPN and CDR2 SVGIG (reference sequence). Trimming pared 2 bases from V and 9 bases from J, leaving 8 bases between.

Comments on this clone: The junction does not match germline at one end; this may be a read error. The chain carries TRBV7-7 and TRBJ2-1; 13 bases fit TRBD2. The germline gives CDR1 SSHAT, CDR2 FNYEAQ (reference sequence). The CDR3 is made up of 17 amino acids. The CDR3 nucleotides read TGTGCTAGCAGCCCATCTAGGACTAGCGGGAGTAGCAATGAGCAGTTCTTC. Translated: CASSPSRTSGSSNEQFF.

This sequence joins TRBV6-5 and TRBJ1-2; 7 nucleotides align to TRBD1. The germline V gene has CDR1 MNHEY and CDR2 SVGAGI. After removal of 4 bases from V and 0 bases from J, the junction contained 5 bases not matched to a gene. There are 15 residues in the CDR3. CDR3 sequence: CASSSGTDTNYGYTF. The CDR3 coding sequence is TGTGCCAGCAGTTCCGGGACAGACACTAACTATGGCTACACCTTC.

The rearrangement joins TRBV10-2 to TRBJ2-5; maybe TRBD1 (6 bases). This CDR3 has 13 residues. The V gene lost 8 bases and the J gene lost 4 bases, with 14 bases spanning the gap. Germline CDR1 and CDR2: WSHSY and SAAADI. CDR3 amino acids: CASAGTKGETQYF. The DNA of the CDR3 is TGCGCCAGCGCCGGGACAAAGGGAGAGACCCAGTACTTC.

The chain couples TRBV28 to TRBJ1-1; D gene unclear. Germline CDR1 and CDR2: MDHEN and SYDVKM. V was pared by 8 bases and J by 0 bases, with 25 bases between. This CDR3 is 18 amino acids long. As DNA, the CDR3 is TGTGCCAGCCATCCCCCCCCTACACAGATCCTCCTGAACACTGAAGCTTTCTTT. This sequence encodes CASHPPPTQILLNTEAFF.

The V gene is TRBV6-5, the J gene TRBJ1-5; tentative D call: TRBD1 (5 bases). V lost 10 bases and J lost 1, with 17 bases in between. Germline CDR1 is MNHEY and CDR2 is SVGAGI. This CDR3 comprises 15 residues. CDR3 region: CATESGGTSNQPQHF. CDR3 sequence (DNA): TGTGCCACCGAAAGCGGAGGGACCAGCAATCAGCCCCAGCATTTT.

The CDR3 DNA reads TGTGCCAGCAGTCTGACTTTTGAGCAGTTCTTC. It is translated as CASSLTFEQFF. The chain combines TRBV5-6 with TRBJ2-1; no firm D call. This CDR3 spans 11 amino acids. CDR1 is SGHDT and CDR2 is YYEEEE in the germline V gene. V was shortened by 5 bases and J by 9 bases, with 9 bases between the two germline ends.

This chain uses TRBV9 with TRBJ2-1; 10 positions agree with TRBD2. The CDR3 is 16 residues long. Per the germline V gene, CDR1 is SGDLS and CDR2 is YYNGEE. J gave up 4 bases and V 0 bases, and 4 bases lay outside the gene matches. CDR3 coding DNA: TGTGCCAGCAGCGTAGTGTCTAGCGGGGGTTACAATGAGCAGTTCTTC. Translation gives CASSVVSSGGYNEQFF.

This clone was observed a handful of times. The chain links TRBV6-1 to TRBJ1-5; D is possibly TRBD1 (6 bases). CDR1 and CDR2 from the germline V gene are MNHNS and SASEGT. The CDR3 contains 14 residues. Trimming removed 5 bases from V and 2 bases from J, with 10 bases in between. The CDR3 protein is CASSLDSGNQPQHF. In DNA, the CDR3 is TGTGCCAGCAGTTTGGACAGCGGCAATCAGCCCCAGCATTTT.

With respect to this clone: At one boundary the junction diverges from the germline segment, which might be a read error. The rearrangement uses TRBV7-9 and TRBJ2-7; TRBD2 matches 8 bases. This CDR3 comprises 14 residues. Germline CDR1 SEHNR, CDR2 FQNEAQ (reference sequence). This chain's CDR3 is CASSSHGLAYEQYF. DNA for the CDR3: TGTGCCAGCAGCTCTCACGGACTAGCCTATGAGCAGTACTTC.

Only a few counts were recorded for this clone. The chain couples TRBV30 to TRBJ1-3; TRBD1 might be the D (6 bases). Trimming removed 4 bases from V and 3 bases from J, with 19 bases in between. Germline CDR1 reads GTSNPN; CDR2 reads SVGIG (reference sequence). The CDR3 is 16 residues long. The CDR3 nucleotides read TGTGCCTGGAACCCCAAGACGGGGGGCCTTGGAAACACCATATATTTT. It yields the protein CAWNPKTGGLGNTIYF.

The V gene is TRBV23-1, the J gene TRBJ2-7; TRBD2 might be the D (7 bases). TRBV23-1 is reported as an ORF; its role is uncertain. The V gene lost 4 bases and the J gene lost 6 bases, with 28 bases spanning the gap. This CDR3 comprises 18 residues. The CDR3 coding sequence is TGCGCCAGCAGTCCTACCCCACCTAGGGGCGGGGGCCCCTGCGAGCAGTACTTC. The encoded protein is CASSPTPPRGGGPCEQYF.

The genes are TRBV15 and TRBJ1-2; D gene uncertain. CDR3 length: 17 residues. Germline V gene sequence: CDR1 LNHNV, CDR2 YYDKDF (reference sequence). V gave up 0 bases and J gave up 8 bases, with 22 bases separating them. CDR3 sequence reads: CATSRDPARGETNGYTF. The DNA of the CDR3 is TGTGCCACCAGCAGAGATCCGGCTCGGGGAGAGACGAACGGCTACACCTTC.

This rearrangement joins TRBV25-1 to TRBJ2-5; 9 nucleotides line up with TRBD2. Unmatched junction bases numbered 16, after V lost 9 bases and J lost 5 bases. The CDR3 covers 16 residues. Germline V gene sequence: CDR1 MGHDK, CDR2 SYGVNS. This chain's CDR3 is CASPFGLAGPLETQYF. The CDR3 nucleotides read TGTGCCAGTCCCTTCGGGCTAGCGGGACCCCTGGAGACCCAGTACTTC. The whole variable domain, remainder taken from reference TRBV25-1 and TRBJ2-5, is EADIYQTPRYLVIGTGKKITLECSQTMGHDKMYWYQQDPGMELHLIHYSYGVNSTEKGDLSSESTVSRIRTEHFPLTLESARPSHTSQYLCASPFGLAGPLETQYFGPGTRLLVL.

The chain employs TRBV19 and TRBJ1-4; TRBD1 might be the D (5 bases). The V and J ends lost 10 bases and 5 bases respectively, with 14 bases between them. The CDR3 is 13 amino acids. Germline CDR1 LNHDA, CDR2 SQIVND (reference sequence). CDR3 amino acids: CATLDGGNEKLFF. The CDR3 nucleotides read TGTGCCACCCTTGATGGGGGGAATGAAAAACTGTTTTTT.

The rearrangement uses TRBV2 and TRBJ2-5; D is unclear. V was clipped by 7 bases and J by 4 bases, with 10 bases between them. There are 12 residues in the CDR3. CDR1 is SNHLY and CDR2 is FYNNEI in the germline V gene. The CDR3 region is CASKEVGETQYF. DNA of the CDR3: TGTGCCAGCAAAGAGGTAGGAGAGACCCAGTACTTC. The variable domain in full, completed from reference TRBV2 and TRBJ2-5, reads EPEVTQTPSHQVTQMGQEVILRCVPISNHLYFYWYRQILGQKVEFLVSFYNNEISEKSEIFDDQFSVERPDGSNFTLKIRSTKLEDSAMYFCASKEVGETQYFGPGTRLLVL.

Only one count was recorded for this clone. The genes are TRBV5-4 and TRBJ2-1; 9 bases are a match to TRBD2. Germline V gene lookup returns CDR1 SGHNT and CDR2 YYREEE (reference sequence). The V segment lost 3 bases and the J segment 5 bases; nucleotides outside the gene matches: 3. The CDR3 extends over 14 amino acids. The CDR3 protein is CASSSSGNDNEQFF. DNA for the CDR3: TGTGCCAGCAGCTCTAGCGGGAACGACAATGAGCAGTTCTTC.

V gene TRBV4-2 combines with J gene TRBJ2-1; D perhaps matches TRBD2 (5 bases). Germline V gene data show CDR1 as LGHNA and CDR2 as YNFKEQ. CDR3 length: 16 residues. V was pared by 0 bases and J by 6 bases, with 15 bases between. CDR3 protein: CASSQDRGTGSNEQFF. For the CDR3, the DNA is TGTGCCAGCAGCCAAGATCGGGGTACCGGCTCCAATGAGCAGTTCTTC.

The CDR3 region has the DNA TGTGCCAGCAGCCAAGAGTCACGGGAGAGGGGAAACATTCAGTACTTC. Translating it yields CASSQESRERGNIQYF. The chain employs TRBV4-2 and TRBJ2-4, with D tentatively TRBD2 (6 bases). Germline V gene lookup returns CDR1 LGHNA and CDR2 YNFKEQ. CDR3 length equals 16 residues. Trimming removed 0 bases from V and 6 bases from J, with 15 bases in between.